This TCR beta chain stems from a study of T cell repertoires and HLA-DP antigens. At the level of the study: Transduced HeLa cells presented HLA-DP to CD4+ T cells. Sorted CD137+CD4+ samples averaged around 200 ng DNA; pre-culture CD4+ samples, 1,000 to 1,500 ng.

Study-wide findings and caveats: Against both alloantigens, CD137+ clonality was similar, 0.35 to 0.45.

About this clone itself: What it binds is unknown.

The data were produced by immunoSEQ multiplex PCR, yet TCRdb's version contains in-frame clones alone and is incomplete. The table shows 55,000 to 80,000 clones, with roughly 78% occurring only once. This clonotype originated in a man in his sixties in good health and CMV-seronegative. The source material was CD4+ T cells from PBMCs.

CDR3 bases: TGTGCCAGCAGTCCTTTGCGGGGGGGTAAGGATGAGCAGTTCTTC. Translating it yields CASSPLRGGKDEQFF. The chain employs TRBV2 and TRBJ2-1, with 9 bases identical to TRBD2. The CDR3 totals 15 residues. V was clipped by 5 bases and J by 8 bases; unmatched bases: 10. Germline CDR1 is SNHLY and CDR2 is FYNNEI.